The 10 T cell receptor beta chains listed next were all sequenced from one sample in a study of blood T cell repertoires in COVID-19. Repertoires were generated with immunoSEQ multiplex PCR, while TCRdb's copy carries only in-frame clones and drops some. Counted here are tens of thousands of clones, around 74% occurring once; the ten biggest clones make up about 15%. The sequenced material came from peripheral blood. The receptor source for this set is a man in his sixties with COVID-19, enrolled during active disease.

This clone was seen just once. J is TRBJ1-2 and V is TRBV10-3; 9 nucleotides align to TRBD1. CDR1 and CDR2 from the germline V gene are ENHRY and SYGVKD. The junction had 3 bases not matched to a gene; V was cut back by 4 bases and J by 6 bases. This CDR3 contains 13 residues. The CDR3 region has the DNA TGTGCCATCAGTGGGACAGGGGAAGATGGCTACACCTTC. Protein sequence: CAISGTGEDGYTF.

V usage is TRBV10-3 and J usage is TRBJ1-2, with 8 bases matching TRBD1. This CDR3 has 15 residues. Germline V gene sequence: CDR1 ENHRY, CDR2 SYGVKD. V shed 3 bases and J 7 bases; nucleotides not matched to a gene: 10. CDR3 sequence reads: CAISDPGTGNTGYTF. The CDR3 region has the DNA TGTGCCATCAGTGACCCCGGGACAGGAAACACTGGCTACACCTTC.

V usage is TRBV11-2 and J usage is TRBJ2-7, with TRBD1 identical over 8 bases. V gave up 1 base and J gave up 6 bases; unmatched junction bases: 17. Germline V gene sequence: CDR1 SGHAT, CDR2 FQNNGV. The CDR3 sequence is 18 residues long. The CDR3 loop reads CASSLARGRLSRRPEQYF. CDR3 coding DNA: TGTGCCAGCAGCTTAGCCAGGGGGCGGCTAAGTAGAAGACCCGAGCAGTACTTC.

The chain uses TRBV11-2 and TRBJ1-4, with 8 bases identical to TRBD1. With 8 bases clipped from V and 4 bases from J, the junction kept 9 bases outside the gene matches. The CDR3 totals 15 residues. The germline gives CDR1 SGHAT, CDR2 FQNNGV. CDR3 bases: TGTGCCAGCGGATCGAGACAGGGGCTTAATGAAAAACTGTTTTTT. It encodes CASGSRQGLNEKLFF.

The chain is built from TRBV5-1 and TRBJ2-5, with 9 bases fitting TRBD1. CDR3 size: 16 residues. Germline V CDR1 and CDR2: SGHRS, YFSETQ. Trimming cost V 2 bases and J 4 bases; bases outside gene matches: 9. Here the CDR3 DNA reads TGCGCCAGCAGCTTAAGACAGGGGGGGACTCTAGAGACCCAGTACTTC. Translation gives CASSLRQGGTLETQYF.

V is TRBV5-6 and J is TRBJ1-1; D is perhaps TRBD1 (5 bases). The germline gives CDR1 SGHDT, CDR2 YYEEEE. Trimming left V 1 base short and J 0 bases short, with 7 bases between. The CDR3 runs to 14 residues. CDR3 nucleotide sequence: TGTGCCAGCAGCTTGACAGGTTTGAACACTGAAGCTTTCTTT. This sequence encodes CASSLTGLNTEAFF. Using reference TRBV5-6 and TRBJ1-1 for the parts outside the CDR3, the full variable domain is DAGVTQSPTHLIKTRGQQVTLRCSPKSGHDTVSWYQQALGQGPQFIFQYYEEEERQRGNFPDRFSGHQFPNYSSELNVNALLLGDSALYLCASSLTGLNTEAFFGQGTRLTVV.

This chain links TRBV12-3 or TRBV12-4 with TRBJ1-5; possibly TRBD1 for D (5 bases). This CDR3 region has 12 residues. V was cut by 3 bases and J by 12 bases, with 12 bases left in between. This CDR3 reads CASSLSSGYQHF. The CDR3 DNA sequence: TGTGCCAGCAGTTTGTCGTCAGGGTACCAGCATTTT.

This chain joins TRBV3-1 (or the pseudogene TRBV3-2) and TRBJ1-4, with TRBD1 as a possible D gene (6 bases). V dropped 2 bases and J dropped 7 bases, with 14 bases sitting between them. In germline, CDR1 is LGHDT, CDR2 YNNKEL (reference sequence). CDR3 length equals 15 residues. The CDR3: CASSQLTGILEKLFF. CDR3 DNA sequence: TGTGCCAGCAGCCAACTTACAGGGATCCTTGAAAAACTGTTTTTT.

The J gene is TRBJ1-1, the V gene TRBV10-3, with a tentative D call TRBD1 (5 bases). Germline V CDR1 and CDR2: ENHRY, SYGVKD. The ends were cut back, 11 bases at V and 7 bases at J, with 14 bases in the middle. This CDR3 is built from 11 residues. The CDR3 DNA sequence: TGTGCCGGGGGGGGTAAATATGAAGCTTTCTTT. Translating gives CAGGGKYEAFF.

The genes are TRBV19 and TRBJ2-1; 7 bases are a match to TRBD1. This CDR3 comprises 13 residues. With 5 bases clipped from V and 9 bases from J, the junction kept 7 bases outside the gene matches. The germline CDR1 and CDR2 sequences are LNHDA and SQIVND (reference sequence). In DNA form, the CDR3 reads TGTGCCAGTAGTCGACAGGGTCAAGGTGAGCAGTTCTTC. Translated: CASSRQGQGEQFF. Variable domain in full (rest from reference TRBV19 and TRBJ2-1): DGGITQSPKYLFRKEGQNVTLSCEQNLNHDAMYWYRQDPGQGLRLIYYSQIVNDFQKGDIAEGYSVSREKKESFPLTVTSAQKNPTAFYLCASSRQGQGEQFFGPGTRLTVL.